The 8 T cell receptor beta chains below were found in one sample sequenced in a study of cytomegalovirus exposure and HLA in healthy donors. PCR used 60 Vbeta primers and 13 Jbeta primers. Only in-frame clones appear in the TCRdb table, and some are missing; sequencing was by immunoSEQ multiplex PCR. Here the sample spans 100,000 to 130,000 clones, around 78% being singletons. The sequenced sample was PBMCs. The receptor set was obtained from a man aged 25 to 40 in good health and CMV-seronegative.

The sample holds a few counts of this clone. The rearrangement links TRBV5-8 to TRBJ2-5; TRBD2 aligns across 12 bases. The CDR3 consists of 15 residues. Unmatched junction bases numbered 2, after V lost 3 bases and J lost 2 bases. Germline V gene lookup returns CDR1 SGHTS and CDR2 YDEGEE. The CDR3: CASSSGLAGQETQYF. Written as DNA, the CDR3 is TGTGCCAGCAGCTCCGGACTAGCGGGGCAAGAGACCCAGTACTTC.

This chain uses TRBV27 with TRBJ1-1; 9 bases are shared with TRBD1. The CDR3 runs to 15 residues. Trimming at V came to 6 bases and at J to 2 bases, leaving 7 bases not matched to a gene. Germline V gene data show CDR1 as MNHEY and CDR2 as SMNVEV (reference sequence). The DNA of the CDR3 is TGTGCCAGCAGCTACTGGGACAGGGTTAACACTGAAGCTTTCTTT. Amino acid sequence: CASSYWDRVNTEAFF.

The chain carries TRBV6-1 and TRBJ2-1; the match to TRBD2 covers 7 bases. The trim removed 4 bases at V and 3 bases at J, leaving 9 bases unmatched. Germline CDR1 MNHNS, CDR2 SASEGT. CDR3 size: 16 residues. For the CDR3, the DNA is TGTGCCAGCAGTGCCATCGCCGGACTAGTCTACAATGAGCAGTTCTTC. Translation: CASSAIAGLVYNEQFF.

The chain is built from TRBV27 and TRBJ1-1; TRBD1 matches 10 bases. The germline CDR1 and CDR2 sequences are MNHEY and SMNVEV (reference sequence). The CDR3 consists of 15 residues. The V segment lost 5 bases and the J segment 4 bases; nucleotides outside the gene matches: 7. This CDR3 is CASSLKGQGTTEAFF. CDR3 nucleotides: TGTGCCAGCAGTCTCAAGGGACAGGGGACCACTGAAGCTTTCTTT.

This clone has a handful of counts. The rearrangement links TRBV11-2 to TRBJ2-1, with D tentatively TRBD2 (6 bases). With 3 bases removed from V and 0 bases from J, the gap between germline ends came to 6 bases. The CDR3 extends over 14 amino acids. In germline, CDR1 is SGHAT, CDR2 FQNNGV. The DNA for the CDR3 is TGTGCCAGCAGCTTTAGCGGCTCCTACAATGAGCAGTTCTTC. This gives the protein CASSFSGSYNEQFF.

The CDR3 region is CASSFQPAGGNEQFF. For the CDR3, the DNA is TGCGCCAGCAGCTTCCAACCGGCAGGGGGGAATGAGCAGTTCTTC. V gene TRBV5-1 combines with J gene TRBJ2-1, with D maybe TRBD1 (7 bases). The germline V gene has CDR1 SGHRS and CDR2 YFSETQ. Trimming shortened V by 2 bases and J by 7 bases, and 16 bases separated the two germline ends. This CDR3 is 15 amino acids long.

J is TRBJ2-1 and V is TRBV5-1, with D unclear. The V and J ends lost 0 bases and 4 bases respectively, with 8 bases between them. The germline V gene encodes CDR1 SGHRS and CDR2 YFSETQ. The CDR3 totals 14 residues. The CDR3 loop reads CASSLARDYNEQFF. The CDR3, as DNA: TGCGCCAGCAGCTTGGCTAGAGATTACAATGAGCAGTTCTTC.

The chain joins TRBV29-1 to TRBJ2-3; TRBD2 matches at 8 bases. Germline trimming cut 7 bases from V and 0 bases from J; bases unmatched to any gene: 9. Germline loops: CDR1 SQVTM, CDR2 ANQGSEA. The CDR3 runs to 15 residues. Here the CDR3 DNA reads TGCAGCGGCAGGACTAGCATGTCTAGCACAGATACGCAGTATTTT. It translates to CSGRTSMSSTDTQYF.